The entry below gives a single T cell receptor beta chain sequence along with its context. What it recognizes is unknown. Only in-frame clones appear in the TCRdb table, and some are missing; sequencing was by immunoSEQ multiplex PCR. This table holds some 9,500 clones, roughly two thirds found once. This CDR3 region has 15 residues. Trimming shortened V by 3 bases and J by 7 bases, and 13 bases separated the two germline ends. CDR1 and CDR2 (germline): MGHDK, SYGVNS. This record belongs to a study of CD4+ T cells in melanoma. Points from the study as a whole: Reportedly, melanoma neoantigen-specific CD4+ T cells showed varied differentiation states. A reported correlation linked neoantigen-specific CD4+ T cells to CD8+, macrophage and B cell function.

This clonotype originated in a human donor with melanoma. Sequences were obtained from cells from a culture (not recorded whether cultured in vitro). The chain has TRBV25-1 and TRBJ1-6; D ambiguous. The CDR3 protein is CASSDGFLTNSPLHF. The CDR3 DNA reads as TGTGCCAGCAGTGATGGCTTCTTAACCAATTCACCCCTCCACTTT.